This T cell receptor (beta chain) was sequenced during a study of T cells in Graves' hyperthyroidism and ophthalmopathy (dated by TCRdb to about 2019). At the level of the whole study: Peripheral blood was collected at initial diagnosis, before any treatment. A discovery cohort of about a hundred patients, about 44 with Graves' ophthalmopathy and about 58 with stable Graves' hyperthyroidism, was used to find distinguishing TCR V-J signatures. Prospective prediction of ophthalmopathy was tested in an independent validation cohort of 18 to 20 hyperthyroidism patients and around 16 patients who later progressed to ophthalmopathy. For training and testing, the 100 or so patients in the discovery cohort were randomly divided in a 7:3 ratio. Thyroid tissue and blood T-cell repertoires from six Graves' hyperthyroidism patients were also compared in the study. Once sampling was done, hyperthyroidism patients were given methimazole at a starting dose of 30 mg daily, whereas ophthalmopathy patients were given high-dose intravenous methylprednisolone. TCR Vbeta CDR3 sequencing of 130 to 150 peripheral blood samples (around 45 ophthalmopathy, approximately 80 hyperthyroidism and roughly 17 progressor patients) is reported in the paper. Beyond this particular receptor, the publication reports: Ophthalmopathy was separated from stable hyperthyroidism by a 13 V-J signature model, with approximately 86% sensitivity and approximately 84% specificity obtained in cross-validation and 80%/75% obtained in testing. Sample size was not statistically predetermined, and investigators were not blinded to group allocation. Most expanded thyroid clonotypes (frequency above 0.001) were also found in blood, which suggests that blood repertoires may mirror thyroid immune responses. During validation, the model predicted progression to ophthalmopathy a median of approximately 6 months ahead of onset, with roughly 65% sensitivity and 72.22% specificity.

The TCR beta CDR3 regions were amplified from the RNA transcripts. For the first round of RT-PCR on the TCR CDR3, the HTBI primer set was used together with the Qiagen OneStep RT-PCR kit. A second multiplex PCR round built the libraries, followed by size selection and purification. Libraries were sequenced paired-end with 100 bp reads on an Illumina HiSeq2000. Processing in the source paper ran as follows. SOAPnuke was used to process the raw data, throwing out any read that contained adapters or uncalled bases, had a mean Phred below 15, or lacked an exact constant-primer or identifier match. COPE v1.2.5 was used to merge high-quality paired reads, and clonotypes were defined as unique nucleotide sequences. MiTCR v1.1 was used to align the clonotypes against IMGT TRBV, TRBD and TRBJ reference segments. The analysis was restricted to V-J combinations with a frequency above 0.0001, which together covered just over 98% of the repertoires. A TCS score was defined as the ratio of F50 (clonal expansion) to E x V (chaos), with BLOSUM62-based TCRdist applied between CDR3 peptides within each V-J. Welch's t-statistics and random forest reduced around 550 V-J features to around 14, which were used in a naive Bayes classifier (R e1071). TCRdb reanalyzed the raw reads on its own, using fastp at Q25 for trimming and MiXCR for clone calling, and kept in-frame beta chains. When rows share a CDR3 protein, they turn into one entry using the most common DNA and genes. These V and J calls are TCRdb output, not the study's own analysis. This sample holds about 640,000 distinct CDR3 sequences; about a fifth were observed only once. Of the sample, around a third falls within the top ten clones.

Ophthalmopathy patients had moderately to severely active disease, with a Clinical Activity Score of 3 or more, a NOSPECS grade of 4 or more, and a disease duration of less than 3 months. Patients with uncontrolled infections, other autoimmune diseases, pregnancy or lactation were excluded. Diagnoses were based on clinical symptoms, serum thyroxine and TRAb, thyroid ultrasound and orbital computed tomography. PBMCs were isolated from roughly 10 ml of fresh peripheral blood by Ficoll-Paque density gradient centrifugation. Total RNA was extracted using Trizol reagent, and RNA quality was assessed on an Agilent 2100 Bioanalyzer. This clonotype was detected many times. It lacks a known antigen. One base away there is no much larger clone; base qualities are not given. Sequenced material: blood. The receptor comes from a man aged 25-45 years with Graves' ophthalmopathy.

In nucleotides, the sequence is TGTGCCAGCAGTTTAAGTGGGGGCTGGGAGCCCCAGCATTTT. This gives the protein CASSLSGGWEPQHF. The chain employs TRBV28 and TRBJ1-5, and possibly TRBD1, on 6 matching bases. The CDR3, from cysteine to phenylalanine, totals 14 residues. Only the CDR3 region is kept as DNA, spanning 42 bases read in frame from base 1. Cut back by 2 bases and 8 bases, the V and J ends lie 13 bases apart. From the germline V gene, CDR1 is MDHEN and CDR2 is SYDVKM.